Below, 30 T cell receptor beta chains from the same sample are listed, as sequenced in a study of cytomegalovirus exposure and HLA in healthy donors. PCR used 60 Vbeta primers and 13 Jbeta primers. Sequencing was performed with immunoSEQ multiplex PCR; in TCRdb, only in-frame clones are kept and a portion is missing. The data contain approximately 130,000 clones, about 64% of them seen just once; the ten biggest clones take up roughly 2.5%. Material for sequencing was PBMCs. The receptor set was obtained from a woman aged 40 to 55 in good health and CMV-seronegative.

The chain joins TRBV7-2 to TRBJ2-6, with D possibly TRBD2 on 5 matching bases. Trimming took 10 bases from V and 0 from J, leaving 13 bases between them. This CDR3 region has 15 residues. From germline, CDR1 is SGHTA and CDR2 FQGNSA. The CDR3 reads CATDSGGSGANVLTF. CDR3 coding DNA: TGTGCCACGGACTCTGGCGGCTCTGGGGCCAACGTCCTGACTTTC.

The sample holds a few counts of this clone. The CDR3 loop is CASGSGGASTGELFF. Here the CDR3 DNA reads TGTGCCAGCGGGAGCGGGGGGGCCAGCACCGGGGAGCTGTTTTTT. This chain joins TRBV7-9 and TRBJ2-2; TRBD2 matches 10 bases. After removal of 8 bases from V and 4 bases from J, the junction contained 7 bases not matched to a gene. The CDR3 has 15 residues. The germline V gene encodes CDR1 SEHNR and CDR2 FQNEAQ (reference sequence). The full variable domain, its missing parts supplied by reference TRBV7-9 and TRBJ2-2, is DTGVSQNPRHKITKRGQNVTFRCDPISEHNRLYWYRQTLGQGPEFLTYFQNEAQLEKSRLLSDRFSAERPKGSFSTLEIQRTEQGDSAMYLCASGSGGASTGELFFGEGSRLTVL.

This clone was detected only a few times. V is TRBV16 and J is TRBJ1-1; weak D call: TRBD1 (6 bases). The CDR3 totals 15 residues. Trimming removed 0 bases from V and 1 base from J, with 9 bases in between. The V gene's germline CDR1 is KGHSY and CDR2 FQNENV. CDR3 coding DNA: TGTGCCAGCAGCCAATCGAGGGGGAAGAACACTGAAGCTTTCTTT. Amino acids: CASSQSRGKNTEAFF.

This clone was seen only once. This chain connects TRBV27 to TRBJ2-5, with 7 positions matching TRBD1. Germline V gives CDR1 MNHEY, CDR2 SMNVEV (reference sequence). The CDR3 loop spans 15 amino acids. Trimming removed 3 bases from V and 1 base from J; junction bases left unmatched: 5. The CDR3 coding sequence is TGTGCCAGCAGTTTGGGCTGGGACAGCCAAGAGACCCAGTACTTC. This encodes CASSLGWDSQETQYF.

The chain employs TRBV2 and TRBJ2-1; TRBD2 matches at 7 bases. The CDR3 is made up of 13 amino acids. CDR1 and CDR2 (germline): SNHLY, FYNNEI. V dropped 5 bases and J dropped 7; count of bases not matched to a gene: 5. The CDR3 loop reads CASSWGGRNEQFF. The CDR3 region has the DNA TGTGCCAGCAGTTGGGGGGGGAGGAATGAGCAGTTCTTC.

The rearrangement uses TRBV7-3 and TRBJ1-1, with a possible D match to TRBD1 (6 bases). The V end was cut by 4 bases, the J end by 1 base, with 16 bases between. Looked up from germline, CDR1 is SGHTA and CDR2 is FQGTGA. The CDR3 sequence is 16 residues long. In DNA form, the CDR3 reads TGTGCCAGCAGCTCAGAGGGCTCCAGGGGGAACACTGAAGCTTTCTTT. Translating gives CASSSEGSRGNTEAFF.

J is TRBJ1-2 and V is TRBV2; 9 bases match TRBD1. CDR1 is SNHLY and CDR2 is FYNNEI in the germline V gene. Trimming took 9 bases from V and 1 from J; bases not matched to a gene: 6. The CDR3 length is 14 residues. The CDR3 is CASPGTGFNYGYTF. The CDR3 DNA follows: TGTGCCAGTCCCGGGACAGGGTTTAACTATGGCTACACCTTC.

The chain links TRBV6-5 to TRBJ1-1; D may be TRBD1 (6 bases). Per germline, CDR1 MNHEY and CDR2 SVGAGI. Trimming left V 6 bases short and J 1 base short, with 12 bases between. The CDR3 is 14 residues long. The CDR3 coding sequence is TGTGCCAGCAGCTGGGGGACACCGAACACTGAAGCTTTCTTT. Its protein is CASSWGTPNTEAFF.

The chain combines TRBV10-3 with TRBJ1-1; D gene unclear. The CDR3 length is 13 residues. Germline V gene sequence: CDR1 ENHRY, CDR2 SYGVKD. Trimming took 4 bases from V and 5 from J, leaving 11 bases between them. The CDR3: CAISGGLGTEAFF. Here the CDR3 DNA reads TGTGCCATCAGTGGAGGCCTGGGTACTGAAGCTTTCTTT.

This chain links TRBV27 with TRBJ2-5; TRBD2 aligns across 7 bases. Germline V gene data show CDR1 as MNHEY and CDR2 as SMNVEV (reference sequence). The V gene end was trimmed by 2 bases and the J gene end by 4 bases; junction bases not matched to a gene: 4. The CDR3 contains 14 residues. CDR3 nucleotide sequence: TGTGCCAGCAGTTTAGCGGGGGAGGGAGAGACCCAGTACTTC. As protein: CASSLAGEGETQYF.

CDR3 DNA: TGTGCCAGCAGTCGACTTGGACAGAAGGAAAAACTGTTTTTT. Its translation is CASSRLGQKEKLFF. This chain joins TRBV6-5 and TRBJ1-4; the D gene is possibly TRBD1 (6 bases). The CDR3 has 14 amino acids. Germline CDR1 MNHEY, CDR2 SVGAGI. The V and J ends lost 5 bases and 8 bases respectively, with 15 bases between them.

The sample holds a few counts of this clone. This chain links TRBV5-1 with TRBJ2-5; D not resolved. V was shortened by 0 bases and J by 5 bases, with 8 bases between the two germline ends. Germline CDR1 and CDR2: SGHRS and YFSETQ. The CDR3 loop spans 13 amino acids. CDR3 residues: CASSLGARETQYF. The DNA for the CDR3 is TGCGCCAGCAGCTTGGGTGCTCGGGAGACCCAGTACTTC.

V is TRBV6-1 and J is TRBJ1-5, with 7 bases identical to TRBD1. Germline V gene sequence: CDR1 MNHNS, CDR2 SASEGT. The CDR3 spans 18 residues. Trimming removed 0 bases from V and 5 bases from J; junction bases left unmatched: 13. The CDR3 protein is CASSEALHWDSAYQPQHF. The CDR3 DNA follows: TGTGCCAGCAGTGAAGCCCTGCATTGGGACAGCGCTTATCAGCCCCAGCATTTT.

This chain links TRBV29-1 with TRBJ2-3, with TRBD2 matching over 8 bases. Trimming took 7 bases from V and 5 from J; bases not matched to a gene: 2. CDR1 is SQVTM, CDR2 ANQGSEA, per germline. The CDR3 is made up of 11 amino acids. Here the CDR3 reads CSGRGVDTQYF. The CDR3 DNA sequence: TGCAGCGGGCGGGGGGTAGATACGCAGTATTTT.

This clone appeared a few times. The chain couples TRBV5-4 to TRBJ1-1; no firm D call. The CDR3 runs to 15 residues. V shed 0 bases and J shed 4 bases, with 13 bases lying between them. Germline V gene lookup returns CDR1 SGHNT and CDR2 YYREEE (reference sequence). CDR3 coding DNA: TGTGCCAGCAGCTTGGAGCGGGGAGTAGGCACTGAAGCTTTCTTT. Translation gives CASSLERGVGTEAFF.

The rearrangement joins TRBV25-1 to TRBJ2-7; tentatively, D is TRBD1 (6 bases). This CDR3 is built from 14 residues. The V gene lost 3 bases and the J gene lost 0 bases, with 9 bases spanning the gap. Germline V CDR1 and CDR2: MGHDK, SYGVNS. The CDR3 region has the DNA TGTGCCAGCAGTGATGGGGGCCTCTCCTACGAGCAGTACTTC. This encodes CASSDGGLSYEQYF.

J is TRBJ2-7 and V is TRBV27, with 13 nucleotides matching TRBD2. The CDR3 consists of 15 residues. Germline V gene data show CDR1 as MNHEY and CDR2 as SMNVEV (reference sequence). The V and J ends lost 5 bases and 2 bases, in that order; junction bases with no gene match: 3. Here the CDR3 reads CASSLGLAGPYEQYF. In nucleotides, the CDR3 is TGTGCCAGCAGTCTGGGACTAGCGGGGCCCTACGAGCAGTACTTC.

This clone was detected only a few times. This chain connects TRBV28 to TRBJ1-6, with a possible D match to TRBD1 (6 bases). V was clipped by 11 bases and J by 10 bases, with 18 bases between them. Per the germline V gene, CDR1 is MDHEN and CDR2 is SYDVKM. There are 13 residues in the CDR3. Here the CDR3 DNA reads TGTGCCTCCAGGGCAGGGGTGGACTCACCCCTCCACTTT. Protein sequence: CASRAGVDSPLHF.

The chain employs TRBV7-8 and TRBJ2-3, with TRBD2 matching over 8 bases. The germline V gene has CDR1 SGHVS and CDR2 FQNEAQ. The CDR3 consists of 18 residues. J gave up 2 bases and V 1 base, and 11 bases lay outside the gene matches. CDR3 in amino acids: CASSLGGIAGYYTDTQYF. In DNA form, the CDR3 reads TGTGCCAGCAGCTTAGGGGGGATAGCGGGGTACTACACAGATACGCAGTATTTT.

This clone was counted only a few times. The CDR3 loop is CASRQGSNTEAFF. In nucleotides, the CDR3 is TGTGCCAGCAGACAGGGATCTAACACTGAAGCTTTCTTT. The chain carries TRBV2 and TRBJ1-1; weak D call: TRBD1 (6 bases). V lost 6 bases to trimming and J lost 2 bases, with 10 bases between them. Per germline, CDR1 SNHLY and CDR2 FYNNEI. The CDR3 extends over 13 amino acids.

This clone has a handful of counts. The chain recombines TRBV7-8 with TRBJ2-3; the D is unclear. The CDR3 consists of 13 residues. V was pared by 5 bases and J by 5 bases, with 11 bases between. Per germline, CDR1 SGHVS and CDR2 FQNEAQ. Here the CDR3 reads CASSPLPGDTQYF. The CDR3 nucleotides read TGTGCCAGCAGCCCTCTCCCCGGAGATACGCAGTATTTT.

The rearrangement links TRBV5-6 to TRBJ1-2, with TRBD1 as a possible D gene (5 bases). The CDR3 totals 17 residues. Looked up from germline, CDR1 is SGHDT and CDR2 is YYEEEE. Trimming pared 5 bases from V and 8 bases from J, leaving 28 bases between. CDR3 sequence reads: CASRSPINRNSPGGYTF. DNA of the CDR3: TGTGCCAGCAGGTCCCCGATTAACAGGAATTCCCCTGGAGGCTACACCTTC.

The V and J genes are TRBV6-5 and TRBJ1-6, with 7 bases aligning to TRBD1. The V gene end was trimmed by 2 bases and the J gene end by 6 bases; junction bases not matched to a gene: 7. CDR1 is MNHEY and CDR2 is SVGAGI in the germline V gene. The CDR3 totals 16 residues. The DNA of the CDR3 is TGTGCCAGCAGTTACGGGCAGGGGGTTCTTAATTCACCCCTCCACTTT. Translated: CASSYGQGVLNSPLHF.

This sequence joins TRBV19 and TRBJ1-1; D may be TRBD1 (5 bases). Trimming took 4 bases from V and 5 from J, leaving 17 bases between them. This CDR3 is 15 amino acids long. Germline assignment: CDR1 LNHDA and CDR2 SQIVND (reference sequence). The CDR3: CASSTHWGGWTEAFF. In DNA, the CDR3 is TGTGCCAGTAGTACCCACTGGGGGGGTTGGACTGAAGCTTTCTTT.

This rearrangement joins TRBV5-4 to TRBJ2-7, with D hard to call. The CDR3 is 11 residues long. V lost 3 bases to trimming and J lost 1 base, with 2 bases between them. Germline CDR1 is SGHNT and CDR2 is YYREEE (reference sequence). CDR3 amino acids: CASSSSYEQYF. The CDR3 coding sequence is TGTGCCAGCAGCTCTTCCTACGAGCAGTACTTC.

This clone appeared once. The DNA of the CDR3 is TGTGCCAGCAAGACGGGGACTGAAGCTTTCTTT. Amino acids: CASKTGTEAFF. The chain links TRBV27 to TRBJ1-1; D remains unclear. Trimming stripped 7 bases from V and 5 bases from J, with 8 bases between. CDR3 size: 11 residues. The germline V gene has CDR1 MNHEY and CDR2 SMNVEV (reference sequence).

This clone was recorded a few times. The rearrangement joins TRBV9 to TRBJ2-3, with D possibly TRBD1 on 6 matching bases. Germline lookup yields CDR1 SGDLS and CDR2 YYNGEE. Trimming left V 3 bases short and J 2 bases short, with 10 bases between. This CDR3 is built from 14 residues. This chain's CDR3 is CASSAWDNTDTQYF. DNA for the CDR3: TGTGCCAGCAGCGCGTGGGACAACACAGATACGCAGTATTTT.

This chain joins TRBV7-9 and TRBJ2-7; 7 nucleotides agree with TRBD1. The trim removed 5 bases at V and 0 bases at J, leaving 4 bases unmatched. CDR1 is SEHNR, CDR2 FQNEAQ, per germline (reference sequence). This CDR3 comprises 14 residues. The CDR3 spells CASSRGQVSYEQYF. CDR3 sequence (DNA): TGTGCCAGCAGCCGAGGACAGGTCTCCTACGAGCAGTACTTC.

The CDR3 spells CASSERGTGEVGYTF. The CDR3 DNA follows: TGTGCCAGCAGTGAAAGGGGGACAGGAGAAGTCGGCTACACCTTC. The V call is TRBV2, the J call TRBJ1-2, with 8 bases identical to TRBD1. Germline trimming cut 2 bases from V and 8 bases from J; bases unmatched to any gene: 10. The CDR3 runs 15 residues. Germline V gene sequence: CDR1 SNHLY, CDR2 FYNNEI. Combining the CDR3 with reference TRBV2 and TRBJ1-2 gives the whole variable domain EPEVTQTPSHQVTQMGQEVILRCVPISNHLYFYWYRQILGQKVEFLVSFYNNEISEKSEIFDDQFSVERPDGSNFTLKIRSTKLEDSAMYFCASSERGTGEVGYTFGSGTRLTVV.

The count of this clone is one. The chain joins TRBV5-1 to TRBJ1-2, with TRBD1 matching over 8 bases. The germline V gene encodes CDR1 SGHRS and CDR2 YFSETQ. CDR3 length: 14 amino acids. J lost 4 bases, V lost 4 bases, and 6 bases had no gene match. CDR3 DNA: TGCGCCAGCAGCCCACAGGGGGACCCCTATGGCTACACCTTC. It translates to CASSPQGDPYGYTF.